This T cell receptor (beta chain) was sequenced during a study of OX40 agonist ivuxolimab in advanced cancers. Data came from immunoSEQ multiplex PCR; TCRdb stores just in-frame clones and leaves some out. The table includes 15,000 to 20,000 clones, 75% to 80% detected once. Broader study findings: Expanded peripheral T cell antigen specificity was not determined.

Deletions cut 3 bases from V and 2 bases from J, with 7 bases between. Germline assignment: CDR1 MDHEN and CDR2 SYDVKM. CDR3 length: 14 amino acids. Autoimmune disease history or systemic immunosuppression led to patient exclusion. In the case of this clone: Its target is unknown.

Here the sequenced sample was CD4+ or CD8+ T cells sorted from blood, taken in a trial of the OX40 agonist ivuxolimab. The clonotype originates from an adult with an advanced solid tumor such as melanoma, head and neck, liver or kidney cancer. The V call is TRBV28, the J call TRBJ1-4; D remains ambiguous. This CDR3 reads CASSFLGTNEKLFF. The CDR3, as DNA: TGTGCCAGCAGTTTCCTGGGGACTAATGAAAAACTGTTTTTT. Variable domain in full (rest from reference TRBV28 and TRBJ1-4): DVKVTQSSRYLVKRTGEKVFLECVQDMDHENMFWYRQDPGLGLRLIYFSYDVKMKEKGDIPEGYSVSREKKERFSLILESASTNQTSMYLCASSFLGTNEKLFFGSGTQLSVL.